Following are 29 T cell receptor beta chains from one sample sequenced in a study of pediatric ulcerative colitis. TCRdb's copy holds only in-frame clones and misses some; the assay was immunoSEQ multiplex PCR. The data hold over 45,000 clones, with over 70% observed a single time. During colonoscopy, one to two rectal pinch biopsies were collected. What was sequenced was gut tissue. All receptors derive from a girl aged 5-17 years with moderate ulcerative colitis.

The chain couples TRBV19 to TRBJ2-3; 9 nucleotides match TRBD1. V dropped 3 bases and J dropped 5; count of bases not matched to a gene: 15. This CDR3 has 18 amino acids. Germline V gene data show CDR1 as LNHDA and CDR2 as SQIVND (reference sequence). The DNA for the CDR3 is TGTGCCAGTAGTATTGAATTTTTGGGACAGGGCTTTGAAGATACGCAGTATTTT. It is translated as CASSIEFLGQGFEDTQYF.

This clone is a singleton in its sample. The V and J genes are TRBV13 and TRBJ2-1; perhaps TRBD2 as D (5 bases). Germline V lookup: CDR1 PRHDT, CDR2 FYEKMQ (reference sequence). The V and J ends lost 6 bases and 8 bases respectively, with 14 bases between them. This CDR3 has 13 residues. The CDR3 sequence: CASSPLGGDEQFF. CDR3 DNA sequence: TGTGCCAGCAGTCCACTAGGTGGGGATGAGCAGTTCTTC.

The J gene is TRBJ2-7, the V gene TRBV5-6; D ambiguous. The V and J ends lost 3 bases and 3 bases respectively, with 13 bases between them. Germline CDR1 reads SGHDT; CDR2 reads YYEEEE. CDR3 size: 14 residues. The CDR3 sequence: CASSSRSGIYEQYF. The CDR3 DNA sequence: TGTGCCAGCAGCTCCCGCTCAGGAATCTACGAGCAGTACTTC.

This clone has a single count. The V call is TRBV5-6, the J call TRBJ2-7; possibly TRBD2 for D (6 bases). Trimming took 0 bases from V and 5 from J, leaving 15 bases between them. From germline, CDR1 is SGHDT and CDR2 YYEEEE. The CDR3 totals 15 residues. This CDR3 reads CASSLAGVASDEQYF. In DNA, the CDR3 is TGTGCCAGCAGCTTGGCGGGGGTTGCGTCGGACGAGCAGTACTTC.

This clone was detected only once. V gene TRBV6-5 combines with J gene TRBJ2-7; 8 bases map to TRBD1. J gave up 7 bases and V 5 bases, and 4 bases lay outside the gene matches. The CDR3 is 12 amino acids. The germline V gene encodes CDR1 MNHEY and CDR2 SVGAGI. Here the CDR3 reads CASSGGQEEQYF. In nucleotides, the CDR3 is TGTGCCAGCAGTGGGGGACAGGAAGAGCAGTACTTC.

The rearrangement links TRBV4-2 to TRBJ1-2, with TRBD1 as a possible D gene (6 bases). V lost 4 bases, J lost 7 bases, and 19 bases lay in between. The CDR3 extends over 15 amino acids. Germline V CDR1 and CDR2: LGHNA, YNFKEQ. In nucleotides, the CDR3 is TGTGCCAGCAGCCTTCTAGGGGGGGATCGGGTTGGCTACACCTTC. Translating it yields CASSLLGGDRVGYTF.

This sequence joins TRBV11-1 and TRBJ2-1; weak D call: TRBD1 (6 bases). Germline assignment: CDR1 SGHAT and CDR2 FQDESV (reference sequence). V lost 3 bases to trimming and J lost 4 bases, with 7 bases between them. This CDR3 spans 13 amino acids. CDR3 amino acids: CASSFGQYNEQFF. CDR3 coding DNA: TGTGCCAGCAGCTTCGGACAGTACAATGAGCAGTTCTTC.

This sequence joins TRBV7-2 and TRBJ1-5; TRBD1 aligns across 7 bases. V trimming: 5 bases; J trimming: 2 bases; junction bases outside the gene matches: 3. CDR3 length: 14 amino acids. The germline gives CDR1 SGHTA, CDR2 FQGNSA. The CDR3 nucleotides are TGTGCCAGCAGCGTAACAGGGGGCAATCAGCCCCAGCATTTT. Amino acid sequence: CASSVTGGNQPQHF.

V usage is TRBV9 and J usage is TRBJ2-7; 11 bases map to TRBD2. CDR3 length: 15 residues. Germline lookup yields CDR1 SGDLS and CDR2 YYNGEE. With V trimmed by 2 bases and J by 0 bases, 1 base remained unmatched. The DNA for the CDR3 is TGTGCCAGCAGCGTTCTAGCGGGGGGCTCCTACGAGCAGTACTTC. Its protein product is CASSVLAGGSYEQYF.

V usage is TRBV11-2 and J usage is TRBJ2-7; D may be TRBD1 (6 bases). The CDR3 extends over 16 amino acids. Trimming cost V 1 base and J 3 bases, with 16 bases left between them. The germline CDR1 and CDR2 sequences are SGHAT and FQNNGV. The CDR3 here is CASSLVGGRDLYEQYF. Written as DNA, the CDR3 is TGTGCCAGCAGCTTAGTTGGGGGCAGGGACCTCTACGAGCAGTACTTC.

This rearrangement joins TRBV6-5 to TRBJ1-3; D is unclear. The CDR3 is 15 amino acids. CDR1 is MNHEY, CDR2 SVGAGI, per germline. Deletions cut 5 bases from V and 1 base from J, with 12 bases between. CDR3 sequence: CASSQSYRSGNTIYF. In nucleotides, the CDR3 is TGTGCCAGCAGTCAATCCTACCGATCTGGAAACACCATATATTTT.

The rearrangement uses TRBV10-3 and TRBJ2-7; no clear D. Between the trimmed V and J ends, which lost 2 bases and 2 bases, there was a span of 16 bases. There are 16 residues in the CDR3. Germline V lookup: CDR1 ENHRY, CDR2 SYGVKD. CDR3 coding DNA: TGTGCCATCAGTGAGGGAGCTGACCCGGCAACCTACGAGCAGTACTTC. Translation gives CAISEGADPATYEQYF.

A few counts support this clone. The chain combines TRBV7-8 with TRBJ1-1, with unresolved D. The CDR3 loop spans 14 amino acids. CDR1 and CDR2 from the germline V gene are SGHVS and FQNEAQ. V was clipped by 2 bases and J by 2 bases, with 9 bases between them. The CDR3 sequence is CASSLSTANTEAFF. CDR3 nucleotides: TGTGCCAGCAGCTTAAGTACAGCCAACACTGAAGCTTTCTTT.

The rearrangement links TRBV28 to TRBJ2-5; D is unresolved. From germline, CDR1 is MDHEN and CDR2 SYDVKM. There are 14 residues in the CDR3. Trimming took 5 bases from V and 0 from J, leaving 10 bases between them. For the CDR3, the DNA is TGTGCCAGCAGTCCAGGTAGTCACCAAGAGACCCAGTACTTC. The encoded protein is CASSPGSHQETQYF.

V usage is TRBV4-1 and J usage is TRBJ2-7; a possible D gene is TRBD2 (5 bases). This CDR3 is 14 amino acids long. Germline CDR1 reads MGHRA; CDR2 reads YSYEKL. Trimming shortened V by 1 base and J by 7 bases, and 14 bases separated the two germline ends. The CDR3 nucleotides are TGCGCCAGCAGCCAAGGGACTCGTTCGGGTGAGCAGTACTTC. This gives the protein CASSQGTRSGEQYF.

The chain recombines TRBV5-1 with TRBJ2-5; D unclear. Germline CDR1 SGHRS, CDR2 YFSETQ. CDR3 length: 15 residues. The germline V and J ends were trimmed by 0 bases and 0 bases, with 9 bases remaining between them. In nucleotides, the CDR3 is TGCGCCAGCAGCTTGGCCGCTGGGAACCAAGAGACCCAGTACTTC. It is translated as CASSLAAGNQETQYF.

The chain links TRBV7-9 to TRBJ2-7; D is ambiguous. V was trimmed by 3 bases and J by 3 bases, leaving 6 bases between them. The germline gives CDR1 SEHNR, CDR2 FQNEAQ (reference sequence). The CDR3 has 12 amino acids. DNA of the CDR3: TGTGCCAGCAGCTTCGAGTTCTACGAGCAGTACTTC. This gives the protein CASSFEFYEQYF.

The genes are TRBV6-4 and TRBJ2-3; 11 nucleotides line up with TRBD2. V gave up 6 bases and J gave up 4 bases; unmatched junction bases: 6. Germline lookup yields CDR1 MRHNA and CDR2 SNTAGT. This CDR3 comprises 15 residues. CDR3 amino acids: CASSAGTSGADTQYF. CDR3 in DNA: TGTGCCAGCAGCGCCGGGACTAGCGGTGCAGATACGCAGTATTTT.

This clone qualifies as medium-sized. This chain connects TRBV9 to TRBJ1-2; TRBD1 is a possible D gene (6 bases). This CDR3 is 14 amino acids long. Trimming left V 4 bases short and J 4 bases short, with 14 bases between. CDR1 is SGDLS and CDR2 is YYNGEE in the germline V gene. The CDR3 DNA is TGTGCCAGCAGCCCAGACAGGAGGGCCTATGGCTACACCTTC. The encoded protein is CASSPDRRAYGYTF.

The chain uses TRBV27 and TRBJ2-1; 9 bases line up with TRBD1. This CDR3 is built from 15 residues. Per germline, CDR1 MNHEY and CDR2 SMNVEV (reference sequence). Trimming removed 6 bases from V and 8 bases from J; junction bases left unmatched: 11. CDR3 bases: TGTGCCAGCAGACTCCCGGGACAGGGTTCCCATGAGCAGTTCTTC. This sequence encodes CASRLPGQGSHEQFF.

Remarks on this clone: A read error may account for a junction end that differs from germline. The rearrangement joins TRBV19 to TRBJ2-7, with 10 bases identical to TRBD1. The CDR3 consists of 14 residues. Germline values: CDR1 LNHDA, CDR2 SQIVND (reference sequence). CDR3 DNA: TGTGCCAGTAGCATAGGACAGGGGGCCTACGAGCAGTACTTC. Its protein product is CASSIGQGAYEQYF.

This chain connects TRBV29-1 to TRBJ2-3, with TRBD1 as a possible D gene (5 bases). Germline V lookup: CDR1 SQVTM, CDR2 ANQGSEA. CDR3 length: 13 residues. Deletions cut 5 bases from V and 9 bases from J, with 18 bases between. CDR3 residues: CSVPSAQGGTQYF. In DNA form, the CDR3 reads TGCAGCGTTCCCTCGGCGCAGGGTGGAACGCAGTATTTT.

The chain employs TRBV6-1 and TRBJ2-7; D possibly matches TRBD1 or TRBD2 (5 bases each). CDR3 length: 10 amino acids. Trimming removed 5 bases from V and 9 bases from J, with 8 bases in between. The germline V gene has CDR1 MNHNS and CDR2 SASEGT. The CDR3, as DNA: TGTGCCAGCAGTTCTGGGGGGCAGTACTTC. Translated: CASSSGGQYF.

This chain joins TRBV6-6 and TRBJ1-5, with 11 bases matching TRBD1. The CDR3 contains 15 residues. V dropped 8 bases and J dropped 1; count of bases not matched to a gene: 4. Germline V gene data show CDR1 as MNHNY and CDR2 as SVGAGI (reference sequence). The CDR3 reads CASSDRGRSNQPQHF. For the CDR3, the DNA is TGTGCCAGCTCGGACAGGGGGCGAAGCAATCAGCCCCAGCATTTT.

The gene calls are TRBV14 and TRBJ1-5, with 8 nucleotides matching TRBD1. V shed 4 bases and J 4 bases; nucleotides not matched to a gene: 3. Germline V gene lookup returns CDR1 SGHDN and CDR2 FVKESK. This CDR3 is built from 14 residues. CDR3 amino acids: CASSLTGGNQPQHF. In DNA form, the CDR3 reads TGTGCCAGCAGCCTAACAGGGGGGAATCAGCCCCAGCATTTT.

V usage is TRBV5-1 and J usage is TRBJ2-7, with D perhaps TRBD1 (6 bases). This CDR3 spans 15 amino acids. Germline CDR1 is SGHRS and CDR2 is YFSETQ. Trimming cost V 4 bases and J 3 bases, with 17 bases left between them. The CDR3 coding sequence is TGCGCCAGCAGCCCAGCTCCAGACAGGTACTACGAGCAGTACTTC. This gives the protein CASSPAPDRYYEQYF.

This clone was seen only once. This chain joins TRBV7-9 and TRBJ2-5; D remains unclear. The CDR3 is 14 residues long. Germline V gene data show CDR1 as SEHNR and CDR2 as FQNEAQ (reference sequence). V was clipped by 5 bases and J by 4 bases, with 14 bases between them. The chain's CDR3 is CASSPYGLRETQYF. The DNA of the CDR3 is TGTGCCAGCAGCCCGTATGGGTTGAGAGAGACCCAGTACTTC.

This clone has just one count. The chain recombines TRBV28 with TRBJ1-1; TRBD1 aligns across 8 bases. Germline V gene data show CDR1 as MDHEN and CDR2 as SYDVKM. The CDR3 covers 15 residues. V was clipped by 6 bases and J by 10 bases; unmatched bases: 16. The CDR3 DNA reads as TGTGCCAGCAGCCTAATTACCGAGGGACAGGCAGGAGCTTTCTTT. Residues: CASSLITEGQAGAFF.

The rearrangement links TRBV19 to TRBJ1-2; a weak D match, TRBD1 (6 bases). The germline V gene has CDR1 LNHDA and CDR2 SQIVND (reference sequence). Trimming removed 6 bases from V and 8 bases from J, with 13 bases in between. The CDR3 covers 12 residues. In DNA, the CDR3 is TGTGCCAGTAGGAACAGGGTGGAGGGCTACACCTTC. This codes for CASRNRVEGYTF.